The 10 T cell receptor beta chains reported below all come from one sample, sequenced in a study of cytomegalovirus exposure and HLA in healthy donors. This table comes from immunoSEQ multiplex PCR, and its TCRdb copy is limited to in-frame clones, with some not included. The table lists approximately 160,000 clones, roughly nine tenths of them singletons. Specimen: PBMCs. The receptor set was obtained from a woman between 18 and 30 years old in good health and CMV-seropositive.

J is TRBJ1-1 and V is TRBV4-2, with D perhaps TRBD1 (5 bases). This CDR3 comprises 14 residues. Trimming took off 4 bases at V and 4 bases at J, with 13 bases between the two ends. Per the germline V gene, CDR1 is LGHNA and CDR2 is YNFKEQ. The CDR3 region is CASSPRGGATEAFF. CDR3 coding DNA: TGTGCCAGCAGCCCCCGGGGAGGGGCCACTGAAGCTTTCTTT.

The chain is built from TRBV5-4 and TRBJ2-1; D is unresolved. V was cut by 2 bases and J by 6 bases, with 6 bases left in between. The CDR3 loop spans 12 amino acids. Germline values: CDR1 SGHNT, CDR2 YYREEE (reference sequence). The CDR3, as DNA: TGTGCCAGCAGCTTATTCTCCAATGAGCAGTTCTTC. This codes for CASSLFSNEQFF.

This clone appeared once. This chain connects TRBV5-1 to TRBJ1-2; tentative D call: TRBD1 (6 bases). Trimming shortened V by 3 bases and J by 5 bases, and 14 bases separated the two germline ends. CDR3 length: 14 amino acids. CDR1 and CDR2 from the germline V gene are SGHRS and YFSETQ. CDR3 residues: CASSSSGQSYGYTF. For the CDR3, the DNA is TGCGCCAGCAGCTCCTCAGGACAGTCTTATGGCTACACCTTC.

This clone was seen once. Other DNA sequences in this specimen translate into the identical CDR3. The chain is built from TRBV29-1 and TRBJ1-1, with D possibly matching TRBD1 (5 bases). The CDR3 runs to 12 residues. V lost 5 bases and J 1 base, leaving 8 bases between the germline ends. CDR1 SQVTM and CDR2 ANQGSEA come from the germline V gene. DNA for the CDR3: TGCAGCGTTTCCACAGGGAACACTGAAGCTTTCTTT. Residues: CSVSTGNTEAFF. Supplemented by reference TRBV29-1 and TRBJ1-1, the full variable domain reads SAVISQKPSRDICQRGTSLTIQCQVDSQVTMMFWYRQQPGQSLTLIATANQGSEATYESGFVIDKFPISRPNLTFSTLTVSNMSPEDSSIYLCSVSTGNTEAFFGQGTRLTVV.

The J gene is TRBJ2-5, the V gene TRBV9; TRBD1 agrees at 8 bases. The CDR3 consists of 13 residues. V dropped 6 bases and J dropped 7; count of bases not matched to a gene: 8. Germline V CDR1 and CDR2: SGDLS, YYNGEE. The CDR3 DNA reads TGTGCCAGCACCTCGGACAGGGTGGGGACCCAGTACTTC. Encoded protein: CASTSDRVGTQYF.

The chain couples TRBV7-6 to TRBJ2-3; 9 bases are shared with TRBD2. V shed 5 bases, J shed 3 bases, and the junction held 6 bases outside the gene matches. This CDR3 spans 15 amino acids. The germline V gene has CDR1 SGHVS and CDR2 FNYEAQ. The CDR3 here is CASSLTSGKTDTQYF. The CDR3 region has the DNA TGTGCCAGCAGCCTGACTAGCGGAAAAACAGATACGCAGTATTTT.

CDR3 bases: TGCGCCAGCAGCCAAGTCGGACTAGCGGTCTACAATGAGCAGTTCTTC. Translated, it gives CASSQVGLAVYNEQFF. The genes are TRBV4-3 and TRBJ2-1, with 10 bases aligning to TRBD2. The junction had 3 bases not matched to a gene; V was cut back by 1 base and J by 3 bases. Germline CDR1 reads LGHNA; CDR2 reads YSLEER. CDR3 size: 16 residues.

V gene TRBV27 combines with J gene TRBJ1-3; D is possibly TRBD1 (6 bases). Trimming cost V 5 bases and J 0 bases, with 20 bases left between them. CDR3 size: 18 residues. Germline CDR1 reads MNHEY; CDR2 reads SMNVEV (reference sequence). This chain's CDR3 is CASSNRPLDRLSGNTIYF. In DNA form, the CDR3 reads TGTGCCAGCAGTAACCGACCCCTGGACAGACTCTCTGGAAACACCATATATTTT.

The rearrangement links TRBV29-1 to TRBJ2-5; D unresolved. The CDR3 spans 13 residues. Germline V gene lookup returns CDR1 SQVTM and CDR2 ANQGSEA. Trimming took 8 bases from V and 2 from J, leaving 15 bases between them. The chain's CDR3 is CSTRNSSQETQYF. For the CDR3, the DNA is TGCAGCACCCGAAACTCCTCACAAGAGACCCAGTACTTC.

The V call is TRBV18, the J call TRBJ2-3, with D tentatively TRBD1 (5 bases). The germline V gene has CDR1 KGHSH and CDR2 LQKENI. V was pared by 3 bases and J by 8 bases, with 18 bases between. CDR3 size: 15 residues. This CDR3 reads CASSPRATAWSTQYF. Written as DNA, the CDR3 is TGTGCCAGCTCACCCAGGGCTACAGCTTGGAGTACGCAGTATTTT.